Detailed here is one TCR beta chain. This specimen belongs to a study of blood T cell repertoires in COVID-19. Study summary: There were acute and convalescent COVID-19 samples, and they came from the United States, Italy and Spain. PBMCs, B-cell-depleted T cells, or T cells provided the cDNA or gDNA that made up the material.

Germline CDR1 is SGHAT and CDR2 is FQNNGV. CDR3 size: 14 residues. After removal of 5 bases from V and 7 bases from J, the junction contained 5 bases not matched to a gene. Profiling relied on immunoSEQ multiplex PCR, and the TCRdb table lists in-frame clones only, not all of them. The sample includes hundreds of thousands of clones, over 70% seen only once; the top ten take around 27%. The TCR originated in a man aged 35-49 years with acute or convalescent COVID-19. The sample consisted of peripheral blood. The rearrangement joins TRBV11-2 to TRBJ1-6, with 7 bases fitting TRBD1. CDR3 sequence: CASSLGTANSPLHF. The CDR3 bases are TGTGCCAGCAGCCTCGGGACAGCAAATTCACCCCTCCACTTT.